A single T cell receptor (beta chain) is shown here with its context. The sample comes from a study of blood T cell repertoires in COVID-19. The assay was immunoSEQ multiplex PCR, and TCRdb's table has in-frame clones only and misses some. This sample has around 85,000 clones; roughly 85% occur once, and the top ten carry about 5.2%. From germline, CDR1 is LNHDA and CDR2 SQIVND (reference sequence). V shed 4 bases, J shed 4 bases, and the junction held 19 bases outside the gene matches. CDR3 length: 18 amino acids. The TCR was taken from a man in his 60s with acute or convalescent COVID-19. The chain employs TRBV19 and TRBJ2-7; 7 bases map to TRBD2. The sequenced material came from peripheral blood. CDR3 in DNA: TGTGCCAGTAGTAGCCGGGACCCTTCTAGCGGTCTCCCTTACGAGCAGTACTTC. Protein product: CASSSRDPSSGLPYEQYF.